This T cell receptor beta chain comes out of a study of blood T cell repertoires in COVID-19. For the study at large: Nucleic acid was either cDNA or gDNA, and it came from T cells, B-cell-depleted T cells, or PBMCs.

The repertoire was sequenced with immunoSEQ multiplex PCR; TCRdb's copy has only in-frame clones and lacks some. The sample has about 490,000 clones; around 85% are singletons. V trimming: 1 base; J trimming: 5 bases; junction bases outside the gene matches: 7. The CDR3 runs 16 residues. The germline CDR1 and CDR2 sequences are SGHVS and FQNEAQ. The receptor was isolated from a human donor in a cohort sampled during active COVID-19. J is TRBJ2-2 and V is TRBV7-8; 7 bases map to TRBD1. Sequencing was performed on peripheral blood. The CDR3 coding sequence is TGTGCCAGCAGCTTAGTACAGGGGTCACGGACCGGGGAGCTGTTTTTT. Amino acids: CASSLVQGSRTGELFF.